Below are 5 T cell receptor beta chains sequenced from a single sample in a study of T cell changes during pregnancy in multiple sclerosis. Only in-frame clones appear in the TCRdb table, and some are missing; sequencing was by immunoSEQ multiplex PCR. This table holds 60,000 or so clones, around nine tenths found once. Material: peripheral blood, obtained before pregnancy. The receptors were sampled from a female donor with multiple sclerosis, enrolled in a pregnancy study.

This clone was observed a few times. The rearrangement links TRBV30 to TRBJ1-5; 8 nucleotides align to TRBD1. With V trimmed by 6 bases and J by 3 bases, 10 bases remained unmatched. This CDR3 region has 15 residues. The germline V gene encodes CDR1 GTSNPN and CDR2 SVGIG (reference sequence). This CDR3 reads CACSPGQVINQPQHF. CDR3 bases: TGTGCCTGTTCTCCGGGACAGGTAATCAATCAGCCCCAGCATTTT. Full variable domain (missing parts from reference TRBV30 and TRBJ1-5): SQTIHQWPATLVQPVGSPLSLECTVEGTSNPNLYWYRQAAGRGLQLLFYSVGIGQISSEVPQNLSASRPQDRQFILSSKKLLLSDSGFYLCACSPGQVINQPQHFGDGTRLSIL.

The J gene is TRBJ1-1, the V gene TRBV5-5; perhaps TRBD1 as D (5 bases). Germline V gives CDR1 SGHKS, CDR2 YYEKEE (reference sequence). Trimming cost V 0 bases and J 3 bases, with 12 bases left between them. CDR3 length equals 15 residues. CDR3 nucleotides: TGTGCCAGCAGCTTGGCAGGGCACTCGTACACTGAAGCTTTCTTT. Translating it yields CASSLAGHSYTEAFF.

This clone has only a few counts. V is TRBV5-1 and J is TRBJ2-2; 8 bases are a match to TRBD2. Per the germline V gene, CDR1 is SGHRS and CDR2 is YFSETQ. V trimming: 1 base; J trimming: 2 bases; junction bases outside the gene matches: 1. The CDR3 sequence is 15 residues long. In nucleotides, the CDR3 is TGCGCCAGCAGCTTGCTAGCGGGTAACACCGGGGAGCTGTTTTTT. It is translated as CASSLLAGNTGELFF.

V and J are TRBV6-1 and TRBJ2-5, with 10 bases fitting TRBD1. This CDR3 spans 15 amino acids. Looked up from germline, CDR1 is MNHNS and CDR2 is SASEGT. J gave up 5 bases and V 3 bases, and 6 bases lay outside the gene matches. CDR3 DNA sequence: TGTGCCAGCAGTGACCAGACAGGGGGCTTTGAGACCCAGTACTTC. Translated, it gives CASSDQTGGFETQYF.

The rearrangement links TRBV5-6 to TRBJ1-1, with TRBD1 as a possible D gene (5 bases). The CDR3 is 14 residues long. The V end lost 2 bases, the J end lost 1 base, and 9 bases lay between the germline ends. Germline V lookup: CDR1 SGHDT, CDR2 YYEEEE. The DNA for the CDR3 is TGTGCCAGCAGCTTCGGGACTGAGAACACTGAAGCTTTCTTT. Encoded protein: CASSFGTENTEAFF.